These 32 T cell receptor beta chains share one sample of origin, sequenced in a study of cytomegalovirus exposure and HLA in healthy donors. Only in-frame clones appear in the TCRdb table, and some are missing; sequencing was by immunoSEQ multiplex PCR. The sample yields 150,000 to 200,000 clones, around nine tenths seen once. The specimen was PBMCs. The receptors were sampled from a man between 18 and 35 years old in good health and CMV-seropositive.

This chain connects TRBV2 to TRBJ1-2, with a possible D match to TRBD1 (5 bases). V lost 6 bases to trimming and J lost 4 bases, with 15 bases between them. This CDR3 spans 14 amino acids. From germline, CDR1 is SNHLY and CDR2 FYNNEI. The chain's CDR3 is CASSGTGVVYGYTF. CDR3 nucleotides: TGTGCCAGCAGCGGGACGGGGGTCGTCTATGGCTACACCTTC.

This clone was recorded only once. The chain carries TRBV15 and TRBJ2-3; tentative D call: TRBD1 (6 bases). Germline V CDR1 and CDR2: LNHNV, YYDKDF (reference sequence). The length of the CDR3 is 15 residues. V was trimmed by 1 base and J by 0 bases, leaving 8 bases between them. CDR3 region: CATSRGGPSTDTQYF. CDR3 bases: TGTGCCACCAGCAGAGGGGGGCCTAGCACAGATACGCAGTATTTT.

The chain uses TRBV5-4 and TRBJ2-7, with TRBD1 as a possible D gene (6 bases). This CDR3 region has 14 residues. The germline V gene encodes CDR1 SGHNT and CDR2 YYREEE (reference sequence). V lost 0 bases and J 7 bases, leaving 14 bases between the germline ends. CDR3 nucleotides: TGTGCCAGCAGCTTGGCCGGACAGTCTGGGGAGCAGTACTTC. Translation: CASSLAGQSGEQYF. Using reference TRBV5-4 and TRBJ2-7 for the parts outside the CDR3, the full variable domain is ETGVTQSPTHLIKTRGQQVTLRCSSQSGHNTVSWYQQALGQGPQFIFQYYREEENGRGNFPPRFSGLQFPNYSSELNVNALELDDSALYLCASSLAGQSGEQYFGPGTRLTVT.

Comments on this clone: This specimen includes other DNA sequences encoding the same CDR3. This chain links TRBV9 with TRBJ2-3, with D hard to call. Trimming took 2 bases from V and 2 from J, leaving 3 bases between them. The CDR3 has 12 residues. Germline CDR1 SGDLS, CDR2 YYNGEE. The CDR3 DNA follows: TGTGCCAGCAGCGTTAACACAGATACGCAGTATTTT. It is translated as CASSVNTDTQYF.

The rearrangement uses TRBV4-1 and TRBJ2-3; 13 bases agree with TRBD2. Germline CDR1 is MGHRA and CDR2 is YSYEKL. The CDR3 runs 16 residues. The ends lost 4 bases at V and 4 bases at J; junction bases unmatched: 5. This chain's CDR3 is CASSPGTSGTPDTQYF. The CDR3 region has the DNA TGCGCCAGCAGCCCGGGGACTAGCGGGACGCCAGATACGCAGTATTTT.

The V and J genes are TRBV5-1 and TRBJ1-2; tentatively, D is TRBD1 (5 bases). Looked up from germline, CDR1 is SGHRS and CDR2 is YFSETQ. This CDR3 contains 13 residues. Trimming removed 7 bases from V and 6 bases from J, with 16 bases in between. The CDR3 region has the DNA TGCGCCAGCTCCCCCGGGGGGGGGAATGGCTACACCTTC. The encoded protein is CASSPGGGNGYTF.

V is TRBV9 and J is TRBJ2-5; 14 positions agree with TRBD2. Germline CDR1 is SGDLS and CDR2 is YYNGEE. Unmatched junction bases numbered 7, after V lost 4 bases and J lost 5 bases. The CDR3 loop spans 16 amino acids. In DNA, the CDR3 is TGTGCCAGCAGCCTGCGACTAGCGGGGGGGCCGGAGACCCAGTACTTC. This encodes CASSLRLAGGPETQYF.

The V call is TRBV12-5, the J call TRBJ2-1; D is possibly TRBD1 (5 bases). With 1 base removed from V and 4 bases from J, the gap between germline ends came to 5 bases. Germline CDR1 reads LGHNT; CDR2 reads FRNRAP. The CDR3 extends over 13 amino acids. CDR3 protein: CASGLGQYNEQFF. In DNA form, the CDR3 reads TGTGCTAGTGGTTTGGGACAGTACAATGAGCAGTTCTTC.

This chain links TRBV29-1 with TRBJ2-3; a possible D gene is TRBD2 (6 bases). Germline assignment: CDR1 SQVTM and CDR2 ANQGSEA. The CDR3 runs 14 residues. Between the trimmed V and J ends, which lost 7 bases and 0 bases, there was a span of 14 bases. CDR3 nucleotides: TGCAGCGCCAACCGGGAGATTAGCACAGATACGCAGTATTTT. Protein sequence: CSANREISTDTQYF.

The V gene is TRBV5-6, the J gene TRBJ2-7, with 10 bases lining up with TRBD2. The germline CDR1 and CDR2 sequences are SGHDT and YYEEEE. V lost 2 bases, J lost 2 bases, and 1 base stayed unmatched. The CDR3 consists of 14 residues. CDR3 nucleotide sequence: TGTGCCAGCAGCTTAAGCGGGAGGGCCTACGAGCAGTACTTC. Its translation: CASSLSGRAYEQYF.

This sequence joins TRBV28 and TRBJ2-1, with 7 bases identical to TRBD2. Germline V gene sequence: CDR1 MDHEN, CDR2 SYDVKM. The CDR3 has 15 amino acids. J lost 4 bases, V lost 2 bases, and 5 bases had no gene match. The CDR3 loop reads CASSLASGLYNEQFF. For the CDR3, the DNA is TGTGCCAGCAGTTTAGCTAGCGGTCTTTACAATGAGCAGTTCTTC.

The chain's CDR3 is CASSQLAGYAEQYF. The CDR3, as DNA: TGTGCCAGCAGCCAATTAGCAGGGTATGCCGAGCAGTACTTC. J is TRBJ2-7 and V is TRBV16; tentative D call: TRBD1 (5 bases). CDR1 KGHSY and CDR2 FQNENV come from the germline V gene. Trimming cost V 1 base and J 6 bases, with 13 bases left between them. The CDR3 totals 14 residues. Complete variable domain (other parts from reference TRBV16 and TRBJ2-7): GEEVAQTPKHLVRGEGQKAKLYCAPIKGHSYVFWYQQVLKNEFKFLISFQNENVFDETGMPKERFSAKCLPNSPCSLEIQATKLEDSAVYFCASSQLAGYAEQYFGPGTRLTVT.

The chain joins TRBV28 to TRBJ1-2; 9 bases match TRBD1. Looked up from germline, CDR1 is MDHEN and CDR2 is SYDVKM. The junction had 6 bases not matched to a gene; V was cut back by 2 bases and J by 8 bases. The CDR3 has 14 residues. CDR3 nucleotide sequence: TGTGCCAGCAGTTTACCCGGGACAGGGAGCGGCTACACCTTC. This translates into CASSLPGTGSGYTF.

The chain carries TRBV27 and TRBJ1-2; D gene uncertain. This CDR3 spans 15 amino acids. V shed 5 bases and J shed 7 bases, with 20 bases lying between them. Germline CDR1 is MNHEY and CDR2 is SMNVEV (reference sequence). The CDR3 here is CASSPTTSPLGGYTF. CDR3 bases: TGTGCCAGCAGTCCCACTACATCCCCGTTAGGTGGCTACACCTTC.

V and J are TRBV5-1 and TRBJ1-1; D is uncertain. Per germline, CDR1 SGHRS and CDR2 YFSETQ. Trimming removed 0 bases at V and 2 bases at J, with 5 bases between. There are 13 residues in the CDR3. This CDR3 reads CASSLDSNTEAFF. The CDR3 DNA sequence: TGCGCCAGCAGCTTGGACTCTAACACTGAAGCTTTCTTT.

This clone was seen at least ten times. This chain links TRBV12-1 with TRBJ2-5; the table's D gene call, TRBD1, was not cross checked with the DNA. TRBV12-1 has pseudogene status. The CDR3 is made up of 15 amino acids. The CDR3 bases are TGTGCCAGCAGCTTCACTACAGGGGTCGCGGAGACCCAGTACTTC. It specifies CASSFTTGVAETQYF.

V gene TRBV4-2 combines with J gene TRBJ2-7, with D possibly being TRBD2 (5 bases). Germline V gives CDR1 LGHNA, CDR2 YNFKEQ. V shed 0 bases and J shed 4 bases, with 10 bases lying between them. The CDR3 loop spans 14 amino acids. CDR3 in amino acids: CASSQDRGPYEQYF. The CDR3 DNA sequence: TGTGCCAGCAGCCAAGATCGCGGGCCTTACGAGCAGTACTTC.

In this sample, this clone turned up once. The V call is TRBV27, the J call TRBJ2-1; 9 nucleotides agree with TRBD2. CDR1 and CDR2 (germline): MNHEY, SMNVEV (reference sequence). The CDR3 is 18 amino acids. V dropped 1 base and J dropped 0; count of bases not matched to a gene: 7. This CDR3 is CASSLFLSAGGSYNEQFF. Written as DNA, the CDR3 is TGTGCCAGCAGTTTATTCCTTTCAGCGGGGGGCTCCTACAATGAGCAGTTCTTC.

The genes are TRBV5-4 and TRBJ2-3; 16 positions match TRBD2. CDR3 length: 18 amino acids. Germline V gives CDR1 SGHNT, CDR2 YYREEE (reference sequence). Trimming cost V 4 bases and J 5 bases; bases outside gene matches: 10. The CDR3 reads CASSGGLAGGYSRDTQYF. CDR3 bases: TGTGCCAGCAGCGGGGGACTAGCGGGGGGGTACTCAAGAGATACGCAGTATTTT.

The DNA of the CDR3 is TGTGCCAGCAGTCAAGGACAGGGTTATGAAAAACTGTTTTTT. Protein product: CASSQGQGYEKLFF. The J gene is TRBJ1-4, the V gene TRBV5-4, with 8 bases lining up with TRBD1. CDR1 is SGHNT, CDR2 YYREEE, per germline (reference sequence). CDR3 size: 14 residues. J was trimmed by 6 bases and V by 5 bases; bases with no gene match: 6.

The CDR3 DNA is TGCGCCAGCAGCCCGGGACTAGCGGTCTACGAGCAGTACTTC. It translates to CASSPGLAVYEQYF. The chain uses TRBV5-1 and TRBJ2-7; 11 nucleotides agree with TRBD2. V lost 4 bases, J lost 3 bases, and 3 bases stayed unmatched. This CDR3 comprises 14 residues. CDR1 and CDR2 (germline): SGHRS, YFSETQ.

The J gene is TRBJ1-5, the V gene TRBV7-2; tentatively, D is TRBD1 (5 bases). This CDR3 contains 13 residues. CDR1 and CDR2 from the germline V gene are SGHTA and FQGNSA. V lost 0 bases to trimming and J lost 9 bases, with 9 bases between them. The CDR3 region has the DNA TGTGCCAGCAGCTTAGCCGGTAGGGGGCCCCAGCATTTT. Translation gives CASSLAGRGPQHF.

V is TRBV5-1 and J is TRBJ2-2; D is uncertain. The V gene lost 4 bases and the J gene lost 0 bases, with 10 bases spanning the gap. From germline, CDR1 is SGHRS and CDR2 YFSETQ. The CDR3 has 15 amino acids. The DNA for the CDR3 is TGCGCCAGCAGCGTGGCAGGAACGAACACCGGGGAGCTGTTTTTT. Protein product: CASSVAGTNTGELFF.

This clone was picked up one time. This chain joins TRBV9 and TRBJ2-1; 8 bases match TRBD2. With 3 bases clipped from V and 4 bases from J, the junction kept 6 bases outside the gene matches. From germline, CDR1 is SGDLS and CDR2 YYNGEE. CDR3 size: 15 residues. CDR3 protein: CASSELAGPYNEQFF. The CDR3 nucleotides read TGTGCCAGCAGCGAGCTAGCGGGCCCATACAATGAGCAGTTCTTC.

The J gene is TRBJ1-5, the V gene TRBV7-9, with a possible D match to TRBD1 (5 bases). Trimming cost V 3 bases and J 3 bases, with 9 bases left between them. The length of the CDR3 is 14 residues. Looked up from germline, CDR1 is SEHNR and CDR2 is FQNEAQ (reference sequence). The CDR3 sequence is CASSFSGANQPQHF. The CDR3 region has the DNA TGTGCCAGCAGCTTTAGTGGGGCCAATCAGCCCCAGCATTTT.

The CDR3 spells CASSLARPGGYTF. The CDR3, as DNA: TGTGCCAGCAGCTTAGCCCGGCCGGGTGGCTACACCTTC. V and J are TRBV7-9 and TRBJ1-2; no definite D call. The CDR3 spans 13 residues. The V and J ends lost 0 bases and 7 bases respectively, with 9 bases between them. Germline CDR1 and CDR2: SEHNR and FQNEAQ (reference sequence).

This rearrangement joins TRBV2 to TRBJ2-5; TRBD1 matches at 7 bases. The V gene end was trimmed by 8 bases and the J gene end by 3 bases; junction bases not matched to a gene: 12. The V gene's germline CDR1 is SNHLY and CDR2 FYNNEI. The CDR3 spans 15 residues. CDR3: CASLGSGTDKETQYF. The CDR3 coding sequence is TGTGCCAGCCTAGGTTCCGGGACAGACAAAGAGACCCAGTACTTC.

This sequence joins TRBV19 and TRBJ2-5; tentatively, D is TRBD2 (5 bases). V shed 6 bases and J shed 1 base, with 12 bases lying between them. CDR1 is LNHDA and CDR2 is SQIVND in the germline V gene (reference sequence). This CDR3 contains 14 residues. CDR3 region: CASRSGGLQETQYF. CDR3 in DNA: TGTGCCAGTAGAAGCGGCGGCCTCCAAGAGACCCAGTACTTC.

The chain couples TRBV28 to TRBJ2-3, with 8 bases identical to TRBD1. The CDR3 length is 14 residues. Germline values: CDR1 MDHEN, CDR2 SYDVKM. V shed 6 bases and J 5 bases; nucleotides not matched to a gene: 7. The CDR3 DNA reads TGTGCCAGCAGACCAGGGGGCGCGGGAGATACGCAGTATTTT. Encoded protein: CASRPGGAGDTQYF.

This chain joins TRBV7-2 and TRBJ2-5, with 15 bases fitting TRBD2. V was clipped by 1 base and J by 5 bases; unmatched bases: 8. The CDR3 totals 18 residues. The germline CDR1 and CDR2 sequences are SGHTA and FQGNSA. CDR3 nucleotides: TGTGCCAGCAGCTTAGGGAGGACTAGCGGGGGGGCTCGGGAGACCCAGTACTTC. This translates into CASSLGRTSGGARETQYF.

This chain connects TRBV19 to TRBJ2-2, with D unclear. This CDR3 has 14 residues. Trimming removed 3 bases from V and 5 bases from J, with 10 bases in between. Germline CDR1 LNHDA, CDR2 SQIVND (reference sequence). The CDR3 region has the DNA TGTGCCAGTAGTATGAGAGGCCTTACCGGGGAGCTGTTTTTT. It codes for CASSMRGLTGELFF.

The chain has TRBV5-4 and TRBJ2-4; TRBD1 is a possible D gene (5 bases). V lost 4 bases and J 0 bases, leaving 14 bases between the germline ends. CDR1 is SGHNT and CDR2 is YYREEE in the germline V gene (reference sequence). The length of the CDR3 is 16 residues. The CDR3 region has the DNA TGTGCCAGCAGCGGCCAGGGTGAGCTAGCCAAAAACATTCAGTACTTC. Protein: CASSGQGELAKNIQYF.